The present T cell receptor (beta chain) was sequenced within a study of T cells in Graves' hyperthyroidism and ophthalmopathy. The study, taken as a whole, reports: Most thyroid clonotypes expanded above 0.001 were also detected in blood.

Researchers amplified the TCR beta CDR3 regions from RNA transcripts. The HTBI set primed first-round TCR CDR3 RT-PCR. TCRdb ran MiXCR on the multiplex PCR reads and lists one entry per CDR3 protein. The sample carries 600,000 or so distinct CDR3 sequences, around 15% recorded once. Trimming left V 2 bases short and J 7 bases short, with 19 bases between. The CDR3 length is 16 residues. In germline, CDR1 is SGHRS, CDR2 YFSETQ. This clonotype has a handful of counts. The target antigen is unknown. The sequence came from a woman aged 30 to 39 with Graves' hyperthyroidism. The sample was blood. This chain joins TRBV5-1 and TRBJ2-1; perhaps TRBD1 as D (6 bases). CDR3 residues: CASSFQDSQNTNEQFF. DNA for the CDR3: TGCGCCAGCAGCTTCCAGGACAGCCAAAATACAAATGAGCAGTTCTTC.